The 9 T cell receptor beta chains given below trace back to one sample, sequenced in a study of beta chain features in type 1 diabetes. Study-wide results and limits: There was a moderate but significant shortening of TCRB CDR3s in all four CD4+ subsets of Type 1 diabetes patients.

Sequencing targeted expressed TCRB transcripts, as all isolated RNA had been reverse transcribed. Only in-frame clones appear in the TCRdb table, and some are missing; sequencing was by immunoSEQ multiplex PCR. The sample shows about 390,000 clones, over 9% of them seen only once. Their cognate antigens are unknown. The material sequenced was central memory CD4+ T cells from blood. The receptor source for this set is a man aged 25 to 40 with type 1 diabetes.

This clone was counted between two and nine times. This chain connects TRBV6-1 to TRBJ2-1; 7 nucleotides align to TRBD2. The CDR3 has 13 amino acids. The J segment lost 2 bases and the V segment lost 8 bases, leaving 3 bases of the junction unmatched. The germline gives CDR1 MNHNS, CDR2 SASEGT. CDR3 nucleotides: TGTGCCAGCCGGGAGGACCCCTACAATGAGCAGTTCTTC. Protein: CASREDPYNEQFF.

V is TRBV11-2 and J is TRBJ2-2; TRBD1 matches 8 bases. The germline gives CDR1 SGHAT, CDR2 FQNNGV. The CDR3 has 13 amino acids. V lost 3 bases and J lost 9; bases outside the gene matches: 3. Written as DNA, the CDR3 is TGTGCCAGCAGCTTTGGACAGGGCAGGGAGCTGTTTTTT. Its translation is CASSFGQGRELFF.

This clone was found a few times. This sequence joins TRBV9 and TRBJ2-6; D perhaps matches TRBD1 (6 bases). Germline lookup yields CDR1 SGDLS and CDR2 YYNGEE. The CDR3 loop spans 18 amino acids. V gave up 0 bases and J gave up 4 bases, with 17 bases separating them. CDR3 nucleotides: TGTGCCAGCAGCGTAGGAATTCGAGGGGGTACCGGGGCCAACGTCCTGACTTTC. It translates to CASSVGIRGGTGANVLTF.

Ten or more counts support this clone. The chain joins TRBV18 to TRBJ2-1; 10 nucleotides line up with TRBD1. CDR3 size: 14 residues. J gave up 6 bases and V 4 bases, and 3 bases lay outside the gene matches. Germline CDR1 is KGHSH and CDR2 is LQKENI. CDR3 sequence reads: CASSLRTGGNEQFF. The CDR3 coding sequence is TGTGCCAGCTCACTGCGGACAGGGGGCAATGAGCAGTTCTTC.

This clone was picked up many times. J is TRBJ2-7 and V is TRBV5-1; D gene unclear. V was trimmed by 0 bases and J by 2 bases, leaving 3 bases between them. CDR3 length: 12 amino acids. CDR1 and CDR2 (germline): SGHRS, YFSETQ. CDR3 protein: CASSLGTYEQYF. CDR3 in DNA: TGCGCCAGCAGCTTGGGAACCTACGAGCAGTACTTC.

This clone has more than one count but fewer than ten. The V call is TRBV2, the J call TRBJ1-1; D might be TRBD1 (6 bases). Trimming stripped 6 bases from V and 2 bases from J, with 10 bases between. This CDR3 comprises 13 residues. Germline CDR1 SNHLY, CDR2 FYNNEI. CDR3 sequence (DNA): TGTGCCAGCAGGGGACAATACAACACTGAAGCTTTCTTT. Amino acid sequence: CASRGQYNTEAFF.

This sequence joins TRBV4-2 and TRBJ2-2; possibly TRBD1 for D (5 bases). Germline V gene data show CDR1 as LGHNA and CDR2 as YNFKEQ. V was shortened by 5 bases and J by 6 bases, with 13 bases between the two germline ends. The length of the CDR3 is 14 residues. The CDR3 loop reads CASSVGDGSGELFF. In nucleotides, the CDR3 is TGTGCCAGCAGCGTAGGGGATGGGTCCGGGGAGCTGTTTTTT.

This clone was seen at least ten times. This chain connects TRBV28 to TRBJ1-1, with 7 bases matching TRBD1. The CDR3 has 13 residues. Losses at the gene ends were 10 bases for V and 6 bases for J; bases not matched to a gene: 11. Germline CDR1 is MDHEN and CDR2 is SYDVKM. CDR3 coding DNA: TGTGCCATCAAGCGGGGACAGACTTCTGAAGCTTTCTTT. Amino acid sequence: CAIKRGQTSEAFF.

The chain couples TRBV6-5 to TRBJ1-1; 9 positions match TRBD1. The ends lost 7 bases at V and 4 bases at J; junction bases unmatched: 4. This CDR3 comprises 13 residues. The germline V gene has CDR1 MNHEY and CDR2 SVGAGI. The DNA for the CDR3 is TGTGCCAGCAACCGGGGACAGGGCACTGAAGCTTTCTTT. This gives the protein CASNRGQGTEAFF.